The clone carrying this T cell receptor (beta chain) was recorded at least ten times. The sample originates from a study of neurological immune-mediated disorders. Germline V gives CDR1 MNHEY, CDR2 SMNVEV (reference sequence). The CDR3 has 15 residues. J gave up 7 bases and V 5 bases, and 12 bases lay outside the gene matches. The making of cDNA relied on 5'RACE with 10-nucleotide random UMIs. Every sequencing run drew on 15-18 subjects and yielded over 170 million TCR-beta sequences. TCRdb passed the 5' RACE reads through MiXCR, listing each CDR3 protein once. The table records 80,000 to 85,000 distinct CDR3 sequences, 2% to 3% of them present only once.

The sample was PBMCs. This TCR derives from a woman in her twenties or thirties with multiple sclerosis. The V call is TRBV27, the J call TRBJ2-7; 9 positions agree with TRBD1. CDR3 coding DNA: TGTGCCAGCAGTGTCTCTACAGGGGGCGGGTGGGAGCAGTACTTC. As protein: CASSVSTGGGWEQYF.